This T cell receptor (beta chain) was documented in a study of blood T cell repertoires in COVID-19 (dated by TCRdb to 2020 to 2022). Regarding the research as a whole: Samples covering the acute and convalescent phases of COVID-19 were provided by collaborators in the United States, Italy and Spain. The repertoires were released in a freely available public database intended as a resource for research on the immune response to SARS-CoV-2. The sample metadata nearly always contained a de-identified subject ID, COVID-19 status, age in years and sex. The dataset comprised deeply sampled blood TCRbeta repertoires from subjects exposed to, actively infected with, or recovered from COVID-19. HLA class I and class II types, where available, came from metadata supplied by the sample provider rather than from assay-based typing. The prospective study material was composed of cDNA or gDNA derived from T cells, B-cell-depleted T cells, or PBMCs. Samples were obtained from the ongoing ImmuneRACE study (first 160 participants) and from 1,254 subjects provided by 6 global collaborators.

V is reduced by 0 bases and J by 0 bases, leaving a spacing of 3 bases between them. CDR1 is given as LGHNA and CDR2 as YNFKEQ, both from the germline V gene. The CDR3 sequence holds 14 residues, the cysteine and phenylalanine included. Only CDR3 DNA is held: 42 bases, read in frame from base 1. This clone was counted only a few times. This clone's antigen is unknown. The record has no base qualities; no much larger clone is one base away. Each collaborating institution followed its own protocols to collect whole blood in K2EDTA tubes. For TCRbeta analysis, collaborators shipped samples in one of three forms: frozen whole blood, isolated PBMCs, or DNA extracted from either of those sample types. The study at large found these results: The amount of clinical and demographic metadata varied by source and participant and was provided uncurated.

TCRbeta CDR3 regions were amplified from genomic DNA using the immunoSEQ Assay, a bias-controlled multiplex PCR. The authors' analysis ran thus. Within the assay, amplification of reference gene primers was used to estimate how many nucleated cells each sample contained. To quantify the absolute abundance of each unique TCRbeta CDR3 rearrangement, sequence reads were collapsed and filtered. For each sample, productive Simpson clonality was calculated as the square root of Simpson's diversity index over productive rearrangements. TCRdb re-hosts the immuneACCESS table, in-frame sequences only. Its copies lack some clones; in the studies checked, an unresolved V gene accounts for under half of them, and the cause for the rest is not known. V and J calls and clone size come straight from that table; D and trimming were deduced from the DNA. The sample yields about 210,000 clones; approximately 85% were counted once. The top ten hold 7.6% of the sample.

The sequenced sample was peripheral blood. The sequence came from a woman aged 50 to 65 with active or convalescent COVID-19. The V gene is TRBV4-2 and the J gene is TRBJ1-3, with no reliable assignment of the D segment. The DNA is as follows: TGTGCCAGCAGCCAAGACTACTCTGGAAACACCATATATTTT. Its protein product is CASSQDYSGNTIYF.